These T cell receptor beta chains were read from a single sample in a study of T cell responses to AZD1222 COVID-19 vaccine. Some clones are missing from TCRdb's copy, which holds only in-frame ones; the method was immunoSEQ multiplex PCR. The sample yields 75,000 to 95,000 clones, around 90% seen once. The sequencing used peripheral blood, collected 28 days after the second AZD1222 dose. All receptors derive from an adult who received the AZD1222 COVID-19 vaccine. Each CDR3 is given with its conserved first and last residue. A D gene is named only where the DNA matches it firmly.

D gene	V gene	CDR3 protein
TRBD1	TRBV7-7	CASSPPGQVWYEQYF
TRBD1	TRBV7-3	CASSPRDRGPFFNTGELFF
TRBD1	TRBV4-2	CASSQDSSGGNEQFF
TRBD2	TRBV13	CASSSRTSGTYNEQFF
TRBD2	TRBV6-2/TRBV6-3	CASSSSMSTSGTWTDTQYF
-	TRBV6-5	CASRPASSYNEQFF
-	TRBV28	CASSSPGTPPEKLFF
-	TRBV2	CATRNPPSGTQYF
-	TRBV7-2	CASSFGRTNEKLFF
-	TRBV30	CAWSRSAFTDTQYF
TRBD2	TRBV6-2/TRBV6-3	CASSYSASGSFKNIQYF
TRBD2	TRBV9	CASSPRAGDTDTQYF
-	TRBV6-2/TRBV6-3	CASSYSKRSETRFHEQFF
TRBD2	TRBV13	CASSSTGLTSYNEQFF
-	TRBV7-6	CASRRQGGAYEQYF
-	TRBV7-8	CASSLVVTRFNYEQYF
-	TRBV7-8	CASSLFEPNGYNEQFF
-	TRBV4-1	CASSQVGYHEQYF
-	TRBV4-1	CASSHPPAAGRGNQPQHF
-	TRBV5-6	CASSFSLGQNSNQPQHF
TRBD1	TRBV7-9	CASSSRQGRGYTEAFF
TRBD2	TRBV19	CASSALAGRTDTQYF
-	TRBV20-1	CSASRQVNNEQFF
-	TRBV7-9	CASSPRADSYEQYF
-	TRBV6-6	CASSQPEAGETEAFF
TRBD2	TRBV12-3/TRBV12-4	CATLAGAYNEQFF
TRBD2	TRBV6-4	CASPRRMSTSGRTHEQFF
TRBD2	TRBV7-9	CASSPGTSGRARGEQFF
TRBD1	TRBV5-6	CASSSRDSTYEQYF
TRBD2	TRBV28	CASSTTSGGFNEQFF
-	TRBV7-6	CASSLSPEETSGNTIYF
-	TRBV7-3	CASSLTGSYGYTF
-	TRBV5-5	CASSLGGTYSSGNTIYF
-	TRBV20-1	CSASPGAILYYGYTF
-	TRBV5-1	CASRPNLSSYEQYF
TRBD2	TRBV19	CASSRSSGREWTQYF
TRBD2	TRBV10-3	CAISVGSGRGEQYF
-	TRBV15	CATSRDRGPAAGELFF
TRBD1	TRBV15	CATSKQGGYGYTF
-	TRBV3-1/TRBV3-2	CASVRDGEFSGNTIYF
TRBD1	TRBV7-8	CASSTSPGQGVEVFF
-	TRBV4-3	CASSQDRKQFF
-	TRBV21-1	CASSATRGGSSYNEQFF
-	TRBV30	CASATPNSYEQYF
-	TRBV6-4	CASRGPKNIQYF
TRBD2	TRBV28	CASSLGLVLSEQFF
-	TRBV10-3	CAIKRAGNTEAFF
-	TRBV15	CATSRPSSAGYEQYF
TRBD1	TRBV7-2	CASSSFTDRGASGYTF
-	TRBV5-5	CASSQTTGAKNIQYF
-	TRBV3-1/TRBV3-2	CASSRAGANEKLFF
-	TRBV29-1	CSVESLSYEQYF
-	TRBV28	CASWGRAGYSNQPQHF
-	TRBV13	CASSLGLGGNTEAFF
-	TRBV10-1	CASSPGSSGNTIYF